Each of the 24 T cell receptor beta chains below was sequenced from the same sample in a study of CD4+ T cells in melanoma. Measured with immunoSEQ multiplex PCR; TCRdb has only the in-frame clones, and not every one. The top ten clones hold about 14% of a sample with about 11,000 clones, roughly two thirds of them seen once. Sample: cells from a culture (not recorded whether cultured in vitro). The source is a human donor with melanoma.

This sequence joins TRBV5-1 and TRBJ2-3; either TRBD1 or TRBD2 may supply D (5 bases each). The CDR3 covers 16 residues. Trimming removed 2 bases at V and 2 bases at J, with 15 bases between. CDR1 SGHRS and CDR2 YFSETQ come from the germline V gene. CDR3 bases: TGCGCCAGCAGCTTTGGGGCCAGGAGGAACACAGATACGCAGTATTTT. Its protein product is CASSFGARRNTDTQYF.

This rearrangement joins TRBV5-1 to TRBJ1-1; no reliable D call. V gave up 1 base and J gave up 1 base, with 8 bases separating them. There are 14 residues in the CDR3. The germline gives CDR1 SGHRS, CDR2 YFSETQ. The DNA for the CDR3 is TGCGCCAGCAGCTTGAATTCCGCGAACACTGAAGCTTTCTTT. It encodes CASSLNSANTEAFF.

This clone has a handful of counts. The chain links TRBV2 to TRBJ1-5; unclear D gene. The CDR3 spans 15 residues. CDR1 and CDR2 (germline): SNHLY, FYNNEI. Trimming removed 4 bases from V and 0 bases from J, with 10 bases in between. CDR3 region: CASSGAADSNQPQHF. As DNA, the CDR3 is TGTGCCAGCAGTGGGGCAGCTGATAGCAATCAGCCCCAGCATTTT.

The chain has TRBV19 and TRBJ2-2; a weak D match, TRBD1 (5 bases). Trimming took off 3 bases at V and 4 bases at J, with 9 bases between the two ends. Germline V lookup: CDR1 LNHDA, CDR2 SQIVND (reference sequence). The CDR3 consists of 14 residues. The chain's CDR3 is CASSIQGTTGELFF. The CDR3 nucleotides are TGTGCCAGTAGTATTCAGGGAACCACCGGGGAGCTGTTTTTT. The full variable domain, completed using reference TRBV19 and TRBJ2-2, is DGGITQSPKYLFRKEGQNVTLSCEQNLNHDAMYWYRQDPGQGLRLIYYSQIVNDFQKGDIAEGYSVSREKKESFPLTVTSAQKNPTAFYLCASSIQGTTGELFFGEGSRLTVL.

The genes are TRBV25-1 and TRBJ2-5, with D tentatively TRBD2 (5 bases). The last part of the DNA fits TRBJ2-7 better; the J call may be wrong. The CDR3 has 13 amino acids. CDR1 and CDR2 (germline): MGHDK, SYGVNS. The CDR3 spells CASRGTGTYEQYF. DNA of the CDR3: TGTGCCAGCAGGGGTACGGGAACCTACGAGCAGTACTTC.

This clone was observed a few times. The CDR3 DNA sequence: TGTGCTAGTGGCTCGGGACAGGGAGAGAACATTCAGTACTTC. Translation gives CASGSGQGENIQYF. V usage is TRBV12-5 and J usage is TRBJ2-4, with 9 positions matching TRBD1. Germline V gene sequence: CDR1 LGHNT, CDR2 FRNRAP. After removal of 6 bases from V and 7 bases from J, the junction contained 7 bases not matched to a gene. The length of the CDR3 is 14 residues.

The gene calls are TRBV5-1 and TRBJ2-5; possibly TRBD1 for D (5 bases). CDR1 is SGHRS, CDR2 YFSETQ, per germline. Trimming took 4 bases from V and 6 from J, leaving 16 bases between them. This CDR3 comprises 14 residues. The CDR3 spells CASSQVLTEKTQYF. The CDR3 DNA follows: TGCGCCAGCAGCCAAGTCTTGACAGAGAAGACCCAGTACTTC.

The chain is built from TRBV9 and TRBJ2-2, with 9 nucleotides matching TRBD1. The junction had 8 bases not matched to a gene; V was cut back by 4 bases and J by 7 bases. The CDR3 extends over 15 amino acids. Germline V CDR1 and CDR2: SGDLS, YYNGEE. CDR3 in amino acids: CASSSRDRVIGELFF. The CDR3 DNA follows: TGTGCCAGCAGCAGCCGGGACAGGGTGATCGGGGAGCTGTTTTTT.

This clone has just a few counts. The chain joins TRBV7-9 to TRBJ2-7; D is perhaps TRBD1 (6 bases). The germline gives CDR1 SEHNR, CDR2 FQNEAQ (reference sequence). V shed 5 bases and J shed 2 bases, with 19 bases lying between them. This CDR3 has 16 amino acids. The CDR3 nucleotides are TGTGCCAGCAGCCTCGTAATCGGGACACCGACCTACGAGCAGTACTTC. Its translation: CASSLVIGTPTYEQYF.

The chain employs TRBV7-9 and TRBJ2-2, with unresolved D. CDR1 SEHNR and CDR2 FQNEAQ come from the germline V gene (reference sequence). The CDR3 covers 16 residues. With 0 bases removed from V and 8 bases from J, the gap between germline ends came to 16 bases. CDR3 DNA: TGTGCCAGCAGCTTAGCGCCGATGGGGTACTCGGGGGAGCTGTTTTTT. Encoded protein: CASSLAPMGYSGELFF.

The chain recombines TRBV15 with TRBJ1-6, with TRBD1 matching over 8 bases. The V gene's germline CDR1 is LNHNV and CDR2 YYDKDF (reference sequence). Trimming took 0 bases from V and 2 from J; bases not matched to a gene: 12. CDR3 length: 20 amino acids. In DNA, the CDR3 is TGTGCCACCAGCAGAGATCGTATGACAGGGGAGATGGCCTATAATTCACCCCTCCACTTT. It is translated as CATSRDRMTGEMAYNSPLHF.

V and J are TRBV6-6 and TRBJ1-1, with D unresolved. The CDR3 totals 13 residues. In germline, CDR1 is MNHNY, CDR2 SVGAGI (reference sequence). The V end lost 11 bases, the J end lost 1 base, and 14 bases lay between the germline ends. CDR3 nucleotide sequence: TGTGCCGGTTCACTGTTGGAGAACACTGAAGCTTTCTTT. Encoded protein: CAGSLLENTEAFF.

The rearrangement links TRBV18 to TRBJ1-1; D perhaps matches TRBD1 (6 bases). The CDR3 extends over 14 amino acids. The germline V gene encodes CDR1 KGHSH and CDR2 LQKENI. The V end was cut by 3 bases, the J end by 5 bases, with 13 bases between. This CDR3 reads CASSPLRGETEAFF. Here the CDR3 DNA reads TGTGCCAGCTCACCGCTCAGGGGAGAGACTGAAGCTTTCTTT.

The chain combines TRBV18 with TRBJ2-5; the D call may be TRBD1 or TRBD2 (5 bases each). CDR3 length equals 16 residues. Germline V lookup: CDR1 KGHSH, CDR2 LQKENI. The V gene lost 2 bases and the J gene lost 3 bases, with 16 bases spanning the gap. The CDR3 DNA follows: TGTGCCAGCTCACCATGGATCGGGACCCTTAAAGAGACCCAGTACTTC. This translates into CASSPWIGTLKETQYF.

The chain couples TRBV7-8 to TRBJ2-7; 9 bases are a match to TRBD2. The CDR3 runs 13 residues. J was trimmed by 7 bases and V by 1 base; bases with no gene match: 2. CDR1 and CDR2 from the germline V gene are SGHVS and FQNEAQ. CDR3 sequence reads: CASSLGGRVEQYF. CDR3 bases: TGTGCCAGCAGCTTAGGCGGGAGGGTTGAGCAGTACTTC.

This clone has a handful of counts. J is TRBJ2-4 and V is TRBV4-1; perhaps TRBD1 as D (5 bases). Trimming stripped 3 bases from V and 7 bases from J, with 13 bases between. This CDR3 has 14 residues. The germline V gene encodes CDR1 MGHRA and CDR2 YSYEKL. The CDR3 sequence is CASSQGLRANIQYF. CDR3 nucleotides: TGCGCCAGCAGCCAGGGGCTTCGGGCGAACATTCAGTACTTC.

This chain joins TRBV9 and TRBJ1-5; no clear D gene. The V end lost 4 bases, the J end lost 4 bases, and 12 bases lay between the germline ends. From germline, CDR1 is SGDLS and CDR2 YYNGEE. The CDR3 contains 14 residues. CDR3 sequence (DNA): TGTGCCAGCAGCCCAGGACTGACTAATCAGCCCCAGCATTTT. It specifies CASSPGLTNQPQHF.

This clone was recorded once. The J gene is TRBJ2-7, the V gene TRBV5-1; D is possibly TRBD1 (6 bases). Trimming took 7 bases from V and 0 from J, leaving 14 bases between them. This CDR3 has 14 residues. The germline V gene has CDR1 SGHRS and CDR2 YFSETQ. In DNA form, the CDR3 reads TGCGCCAGCTCGAGCCCGGGACACTCCTACGAGCAGTACTTC. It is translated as CASSSPGHSYEQYF. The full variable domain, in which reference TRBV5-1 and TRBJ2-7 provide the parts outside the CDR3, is KAGVTQTPRYLIKTRGQQVTLSCSPISGHRSVSWYQQTPGQGLQFLFEYFSETQRNKGNFPGRFSGRQFSNSRSEMNVSTLELGDSALYLCASSSPGHSYEQYFGPGTRLTVT.

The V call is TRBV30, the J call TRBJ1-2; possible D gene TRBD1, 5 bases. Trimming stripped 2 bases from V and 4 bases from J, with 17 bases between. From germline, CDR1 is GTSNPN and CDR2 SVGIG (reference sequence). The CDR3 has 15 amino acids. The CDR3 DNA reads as TGTGCCTGGAGTTCTCAGCGGGGCCCGAGCTATGGCTACACCTTC. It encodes CAWSSQRGPSYGYTF.

CDR3 bases: TGTGCCTGGAGTGTACGTATACAGGGGAGCGCCTACGAGCAGTACTTC. It encodes CAWSVRIQGSAYEQYF. The rearrangement uses TRBV30 and TRBJ2-7; 7 nucleotides line up with TRBD1. J lost 2 bases, V lost 0 bases, and 10 bases had no gene match. Germline values: CDR1 GTSNPN, CDR2 SVGIG (reference sequence). This CDR3 has 16 amino acids.

CDR3 region: CASSPSRGSGQPQHF. The DNA of the CDR3 is TGTGCCAGCAGTCCAAGTCGGGGTTCGGGTCAGCCCCAGCATTTT. V gene TRBV6-1 combines with J gene TRBJ1-5; no definite D call. The V end lost 5 bases, the J end lost 6 bases, and 17 bases lay between the germline ends. CDR1 MNHNS and CDR2 SASEGT come from the germline V gene. This CDR3 spans 15 amino acids.

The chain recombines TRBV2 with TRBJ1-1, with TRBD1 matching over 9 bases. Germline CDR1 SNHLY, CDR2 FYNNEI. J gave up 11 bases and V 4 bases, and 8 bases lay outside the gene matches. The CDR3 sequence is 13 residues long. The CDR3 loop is CASSGDRDRDAFF. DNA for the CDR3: TGTGCCAGCAGTGGGGACCGGGACAGGGACGCTTTCTTT.

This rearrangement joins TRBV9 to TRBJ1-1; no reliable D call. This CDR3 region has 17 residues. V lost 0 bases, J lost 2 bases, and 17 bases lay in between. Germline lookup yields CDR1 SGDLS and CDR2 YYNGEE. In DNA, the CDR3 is TGTGCCAGCAGCGTAGGTTTCAGTCCGGATGGTAACACTGAAGCTTTCTTT. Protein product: CASSVGFSPDGNTEAFF. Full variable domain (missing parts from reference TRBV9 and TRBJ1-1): DSGVTQTPKHLITATGQRVTLRCSPRSGDLSVYWYQQSLDQGLQFLIQYYNGEERAKGNILERFSAQQFPDLHSELNLSSLELGDSALYFCASSVGFSPDGNTEAFFGQGTRLTVV.

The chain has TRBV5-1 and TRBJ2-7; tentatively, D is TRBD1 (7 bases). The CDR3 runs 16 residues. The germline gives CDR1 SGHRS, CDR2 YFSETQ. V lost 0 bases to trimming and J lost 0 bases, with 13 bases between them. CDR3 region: CASSLGQGGYSYEQYF. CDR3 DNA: TGCGCCAGCAGCTTGGGCCAGGGGGGTTACTCCTACGAGCAGTACTTC.